This TCR beta chain was identified in a study of T cell responses to AZD1222 COVID-19 vaccine. Study findings and constraints: Reportedly, nearly half of unique spike TCRs recognized epitopes outside B.1.351/B.1.1.7 mutations.

The V segment lost 5 bases and the J segment 0 bases; nucleotides outside the gene matches: 10. Germline V CDR1 and CDR2: MNHEY, SMNVEV (reference sequence). The CDR3 consists of 17 residues. The method was immunoSEQ multiplex PCR; TCRdb's version includes in-frame clones alone and lacks a portion of them. The sample holds over 100,000 clones, over 90% seen once. As concerns this clone: No antigen is known for it.

Sequences were derived from peripheral blood, sampled on day 0 of AZD1222 vaccination. The receptor was derived from an adult in good health. The chain joins TRBV27 to TRBJ1-1; the match to TRBD1 covers 9 bases. The CDR3: CASSGWTGEGMNTEAFF. CDR3 DNA sequence: TGTGCCAGCAGTGGATGGACAGGGGAAGGGATGAACACTGAAGCTTTCTTT.